This T cell receptor beta chain was profiled in a study of OX40 agonist ivuxolimab in advanced cancers. Overall study context: Patients received the agonistic anti-OX40 (CD134) antibody ivuxolimab. Averaging 60 years in age, with a range of about 20 to 90, the cohort was approximately 83% male.

Study results and limitations: There were, on average, more expanded clones in CD8+ T cells than in CD4+. Some of the lowest clonal expansion was seen in partial responders at 0.1-3.0 mg/kg.

The data were produced by immunoSEQ multiplex PCR, yet TCRdb's version contains in-frame clones alone and is incomplete. The sample holds 100,000 to 150,000 clones, roughly 90% seen once. The CDR3 is 16 residues long. The J segment lost 6 bases and the V segment lost 2 bases, leaving 13 bases of the junction unmatched. Germline V lookup: CDR1 KGHSH, CDR2 LQKENI. As for this clone: Its antigen is unidentified.

The source was CD4+ or CD8+ T cells sorted from blood, collected in a trial of the OX40 agonist ivuxolimab. The rearrangement joins TRBV18 to TRBJ2-7, with 7 bases matching TRBD1. The sequence derives from an adult with an advanced solid tumor such as melanoma, head and neck, liver or kidney cancer. The CDR3 coding sequence is TGTGCCAGCTCACCATATATTAGCACAGGGGCCGCCGAGCAGTACTTC. Amino acids: CASSPYISTGAAEQYF.